This T cell receptor beta chain was obtained from a study of post-analysis software for immune sequencing data. Study in general: The disease courses spanned relapsing-remitting, secondary progressive and progressive-relapsing forms of multiple sclerosis.

Unique molecular identifiers were carried by the TCR beta cDNA libraries. TCRdb used MiXCR to reprocess the PCR reads, holding one entry per CDR3 protein. The table shows about 540,000 distinct CDR3 sequences, with roughly 34% occurring only once. The CDR3 extends over 15 amino acids. CDR1 and CDR2 from the germline V gene are LNHNV and YYDKDF (reference sequence). The V and J ends lost 0 bases and 2 bases respectively, with 5 bases between them. Remarks on this clonotype: Its antigen is undetermined.

Study-level findings and limits: There were about five TRBV segments more frequent in patients than controls, and TRBV5-6, TRBV5-1 and TRBV20-1 were among them. Same-batch preparations were strongly co-clustered by F measure.

This sequence was found in a girl younger than 18 with multiple sclerosis. The V call is TRBV15, the J call TRBJ2-6, with D possibly matching TRBD2 (5 bases). The sequencing input was blood. CDR3: CATSRDGAGANVLTF. CDR3 in DNA: TGTGCCACCAGCAGAGACGGGGCTGGGGCCAACGTCCTGACTTTC.